This T cell receptor beta chain came from a study of shared clonotypes between healthy human individuals. Every donor was a Caucasian adult from Nashville, Tennessee. Repertoires were generated with immunoSEQ multiplex PCR, while TCRdb's copy carries only in-frame clones and drops some. In the table there are 600,000 to 750,000 clones, less than 95% of which are singletons. Deletions cut 0 bases from V and 2 bases from J, with 9 bases between. The CDR3 sequence is 15 residues long. Germline V lookup: CDR1 SGHDT, CDR2 YYEEEE. The sequencing sample was made of memory CD8+ T cells from PBMCs. As for subset: CD45RO+ cells pooled with CCR7-negative TemRA cells. The chain combines TRBV5-6 with TRBJ1-3; D remains ambiguous. The sequence derives from a man younger than 35 in good health. Some clones in this sample may be carry-over from other donors' samples. The CDR3 nucleotides read TGTGCCAGCAGCTTGGGTCGGTGGGCTGGAAACACCATATATTTT. Its protein product is CASSLGRWAGNTIYF.